This T cell receptor beta chain was identified during a study of blood T cells in healthy people across ages. The germline V and J ends were trimmed by 3 bases and 9 bases, with 9 bases remaining between them. The CDR3 sequence is 12 residues long. The germline gives CDR1 SGHTA, CDR2 FQGNSA. It was with a sample-barcoded 5' primer and a J-beta primer mix that a second PCR of about 6 to 11 cycles was run. TCRdb reanalysed the 5' RACE reads using MiXCR and keeps one entry per CDR3 protein. Seen here are about 1.7 million distinct CDR3 sequences, 28% observed once, and the top ten hold roughly 8%. This rearrangement joins TRBV7-2 to TRBJ2-1; D is ambiguous. Sequenced material: blood. The TCR originated in a woman aged 25 to 39 in good health. The CDR3 DNA follows: TGTGCCAGCAGCTTTAGCCGGAGTGAGCAGTTCTTC. This encodes CASSFSRSEQFF.